A selection of T cell receptor beta chains follows, all from one sample in a study of T cells in localized non-small cell lung cancer. Here immunoSEQ multiplex PCR was the method, and the copy in TCRdb shows in-frame clones only, minus some. The repertoire includes tens of thousands of clones, 89% of them detected once, and 10% to 13% sits in the top ten. The specimen was peripheral blood, collected before any cancer treatment. Receptors were obtained from a woman aged 40-69 years with stage I lung adenocarcinoma. CDR3s include the opening cysteine and the closing phenylalanine or tryptophan. D genes are given only for firm matches. The size of a clone is reported for some rows only, either as once, few or many, or as a class for expanded clones.

TGTGCCAGCAGTTTGGCAGGGGCGAGCACTGAAGCTTTCTTT	CASSLAGASTEAFF	TRBV27	TRBJ1-1	-	-
TGTGCCAGCCTTGGGGGGAACACTGAAGCTTTCTTT	CASLGGNTEAFF	TRBV2	TRBJ1-1	-	-
TGCGCCAGCAGCCCTCGAGCCCCTGGGCCAGAGACCCAGTACTTC	CASSPRAPGPETQYF	TRBV4-1	TRBJ2-5	-	-
TGTGCCAGCAGCCAAAACCCAGCGGGTGGGCTAGACGAGCAGTACTTC	CASSQNPAGGLDEQYF	TRBV7-6	TRBJ2-7	-	-
TGTGCCAGTAGTCTGGGGCAGGGGCGAAGGGAGCAGTACTTC	CASSLGQGRREQYF	TRBV19	TRBJ2-7	-	-
TGCGCCAGCAGTGAGTCGAGACTCAGGGCGCTGGGTAGCAATCAGCCCCAGCATTTT	CASSESRLRALGSNQPQHF	TRBV10-1	TRBJ1-5	-	-
TGCAGCGTTGAAGAAGGGGTCTTGGGCTACACCTTC	CSVEEGVLGYTF	TRBV29-1	TRBJ1-2	-	-
TGTGCCAGCAGTTCGTCCGACAGATCCTACGAGCAGTACTTC	CASSSSDRSYEQYF	TRBV6-5	TRBJ2-7	-	-
TGTGCCAGCTCACCCAACAGGGGCGGGGGCACTGAAGCTTTCTTT	CASSPNRGGGTEAFF	TRBV18	TRBJ1-1	TRBD1	-
TGTGCCAGCAGTGGCGCTAGCGGGGCTTACAATGAGCAGTTCTTC	CASSGASGAYNEQFF	TRBV28	TRBJ2-1	TRBD2	-
TGTGCCAGTAGGCCATCCAGTTCATCATACAATGAGCAGTTCTTC	CASRPSSSSYNEQFF	TRBV19	TRBJ2-1	-	-
TGTGCCAGCAGTCCCAAAGAGACCCAGTACTTC	CASSPKETQYF	TRBV27	TRBJ2-5	-	-
TGTGCCAGCAGTTTTAGGCCCCGAAGTAATGAAAAACTGTTTTTT	CASSFRPRSNEKLFF	TRBV27	TRBJ1-4	-	few
TGTGCCAGCAGTTCGTTTGGCGGGAGTGTGGATACGCAGTATTTT	CASSSFGGSVDTQYF	TRBV28	TRBJ2-3	TRBD2	-
TGTGCCAGCAGAAATCATCAGCCCCAGCATTTT	CASRNHQPQHF	TRBV6-5	TRBJ1-5	-	-
TGTGCCAGCAGAGGTAGCGGGGGGCCCACAGATACGCAGTATTTT	CASRGSGGPTDTQYF	TRBV2	TRBJ2-3	TRBD2	few
TGTGCCAGTAGTATAGCGTCGACTAGCACAGATACGCAGTATTTT	CASSIASTSTDTQYF	TRBV19	TRBJ2-3	-	-
TGTGCCACCAGCAGATCCCCAGGGGGCTCGGCAGATACGCAGTATTTT	CATSRSPGGSADTQYF	TRBV15	TRBJ2-3	TRBD1	-
TGTGCCAGCGGAAAACTAGCGGGAGGGTTCAATGAGCAGTTCTTC	CASGKLAGGFNEQFF	TRBV11-2	TRBJ2-1	TRBD2	-
TGTGCCAGCAGCTTAGGCAGGGGCACAGATACGCAGTATTTT	CASSLGRGTDTQYF	TRBV13	TRBJ2-3	-	-
TGTGCCAGTAGCAGACCGCAAGCTGGAAACACCATATATTTT	CASSRPQAGNTIYF	TRBV19	TRBJ1-3	-	-
TGTGCCAGCTTCCTTGGGTCAGTTTCGGACAGGCCTCTATATAATTCACCCCTCCACTTT	CASFLGSVSDRPLYNSPLHF	TRBV2	TRBJ1-6	TRBD1	-
TGTGCCAGCAGTTCCTACACTGAAGCTTTCTTT	CASSSYTEAFF	TRBV27	TRBJ1-1	-	-
TGTGCCAGCAGACCGATAACAGGGGTTTACGAGCAGTACTTC	CASRPITGVYEQYF	TRBV7-6	TRBJ2-7	TRBD1	-
TGTGCCAGCAGCCCCCAGCCCAGGGGCCGGTCCCAGCCCCAGCATTTT	CASSPQPRGRSQPQHF	TRBV2	TRBJ1-5	-	-
TGTGCCAGCAGCAGAACCGGGGGCGGGACAGATACGCAGTATTTT	CASSRTGGGTDTQYF	TRBV6-4	TRBJ2-3	-	few
TGTGCCAGCAGTGCCCGCCGGGACAGCTATGGCTACACCTTC	CASSARRDSYGYTF	TRBV2	TRBJ1-2	TRBD1	once
TGTGCCTGGAGCCCGAGACCGGGGACAGGGAGCACTGAAGCTTTCTTT	CAWSPRPGTGSTEAFF	TRBV30	TRBJ1-1	TRBD1	-
TGTGCCAGCAGCTTATACACCGGGGAGCTGTTTTTT	CASSLYTGELFF	TRBV7-2	TRBJ2-2	-	few
TGTGCCAGCAGCTCCGGACAGGGGGCTAATGAGCAGTTCTTC	CASSSGQGANEQFF	TRBV7-9	TRBJ2-1	TRBD1	-
TGTGCCTGGAGTATTGAACCCTCAGGCCAGCCCCAGCATTTT	CAWSIEPSGQPQHF	TRBV30	TRBJ1-5	-	-
TGTGCCAGTAAGGGGGACAGGGATGGTCAGCCCCAGCATTTT	CASKGDRDGQPQHF	TRBV19	TRBJ1-5	TRBD1	-
TGTGCCAGCAGCTTGGGACAGGGAATCGACACTGAAGCTTTCTTT	CASSLGQGIDTEAFF	TRBV5-4	TRBJ1-1	TRBD1	-
TGTGCCAGCAGCGTAGGGGACAGTTCATCTTACGAGCAGTACTTC	CASSVGDSSSYEQYF	TRBV9	TRBJ2-7	TRBD1	-
TGCGCCAGCAGTTTGGAGGGGAAGAGCTACAATGAGCAGTTCTTC	CASSLEGKSYNEQFF	TRBV10-1	TRBJ2-1	-	-
TGTGCCATCAGTGAGTCCCGCTTGGTCAGAGTTAGCTCTGAAGCTTTCTTT	CAISESRLVRVSSEAFF	TRBV10-3	TRBJ1-1	-	-
TGTGCCAGCAGCACCTGGACCCAGCCATCCGAGCAGTACTTC	CASSTWTQPSEQYF	TRBV21-1	TRBJ2-7	-	-
TGTGCCAGCAGGGCGGGACAGGGGGCACGGGCCCAAGAGACCCAGTACTTC	CASRAGQGARAQETQYF	TRBV2	TRBJ2-5	TRBD1	-
TGTGCCAGTTTGGATCGGGAAAAACTGTTTTTT	CASLDREKLFF	TRBV16	TRBJ1-4	-	-
TGTGCCAGCAGTTTTCGGGGGGCGCAGGAAAAACTGTTTTTT	CASSFRGAQEKLFF	TRBV27	TRBJ1-4	-	-
TGTGCCAGCAGCTGGAGCGGGAGGAACAATGAGCAGTTCTTC	CASSWSGRNNEQFF	TRBV11-2	TRBJ2-1	TRBD2	-
TGTGCCACCAGAGGGACAGGGGAGGGAGATGCGCAGTATTTT	CATRGTGEGDAQYF	TRBV15	TRBJ2-3	TRBD1	-
TGTGCCAGCTCTAATAGTAGAGGGAGGACTGAAGCTTTCTTT	CASSNSRGRTEAFF	TRBV28	TRBJ1-1	-	-